The clone carrying this TCR beta chain was seen once. The antigen is undetermined. A primer in the constant region served to generate TCR beta cDNA from roughly 520 ng of total RNA. Libraries covering TCR beta were generated through three nested multiplex PCR rounds (using a slightly modified ARM-PCR). TRBV1-TRBV30 forward primers and a C-beta reverse primer were used in the first two PCR rounds, which each ran for about 10 cycles. TCRdb reanalysed the multiplex PCR reads using MiXCR and keeps one entry per CDR3 protein. The sample shows 300,000 to 350,000 distinct CDR3 sequences, around three fifths of them seen only once. The data originate from a study of tumor-infiltrating lymphocytes in primary liver carcinoma. Germline DNA was also extracted, and blood RNA derived from unsorted whole blood. Regarding the study as a whole: The study used bulk unsorted samples and so did not compare CD4+ and CD8+ repertoires.

V lost 7 bases and J 4 bases, leaving 9 bases between the germline ends. The CDR3 spans 12 residues. CDR1 and CDR2 (germline): SGHAT, FQNNGV. The clonotype comes from a middle-aged man with primary liver carcinoma and hepatitis B virus infection. Sequencing was carried out using peripheral blood. The chain couples TRBV11-2 to TRBJ2-3, with D perhaps matching TRBD2 (5 bases). CDR3 loop: CASITGSDTQYF. CDR3 nucleotide sequence: TGTGCCAGCATCACGGGGTCAGATACGCAGTATTTT.